This T cell receptor beta chain was profiled in a study of regulatory T cells in long-lasting Graves disease. Study in general: Patients newly diagnosed with Graves' had been on antithyroid drugs for under 3 months.

This clonotype was observed at least ten times. Regarding time point: newly diagnosed GD, antithyroid drugs for less than 3 months. With RNA extracted from PBMCs as input, the TCR library was made. The CDR3 has 13 amino acids. V was shortened by 3 bases and J by 5 bases, with 13 bases between the two germline ends. Per the germline V gene, CDR1 is DFQATT and CDR2 is SNEGSKA (reference sequence). Library construction for TCR beta used iRepertoire HTBI primers and Arm-PCR of CDR3 regions. A single record per CDR3 protein comes from TCRdb applying MiXCR to the multiplex PCR reads. Of roughly 440,000 distinct CDR3 sequences listed, about 15% are singletons. These records were also assigned to another study, of T cells in Graves' hyperthyroidism and ophthalmopathy. According to that study: The HTBI primer set served for first-round RT-PCR of the TCR CDR3.

The chain joins TRBV20-1 to TRBJ1-2; D gene ambiguous. Sequences were derived from peripheral blood mononuclear cells (PBMCs), sampled at new diagnosis, from a patient treated with antithyroid drugs. This clonotype was sampled from a woman aged 18 to 35 with Graves disease. CDR3 coding DNA: TGCAGTGCTAGCCCCGGCCCAGAATATGGCTACACCTTC. It specifies CSASPGPEYGYTF.